This passage covers 11 T cell receptor beta chains from one sample sequenced in a study of blood T cell repertoires in COVID-19. Assay used: immunoSEQ multiplex PCR; TCRdb lists only in-frame clones, some missing. The sample lists over 60,000 clones, roughly 89% occurring once. Sequencing used peripheral blood. All receptors derive from a human donor in a cohort sampled during active COVID-19.

This clone was recorded only once. The chain has TRBV19 and TRBJ2-7; 8 positions match TRBD1. The ends lost 2 bases at V and 1 base at J; junction bases unmatched: 10. The CDR3 covers 17 residues. Germline V gives CDR1 LNHDA, CDR2 SQIVND (reference sequence). The CDR3 is CASSIRVQGVKSYEQYF. CDR3 nucleotides: TGTGCCAGTAGTATACGGGTACAGGGGGTGAAATCCTACGAGCAGTACTTC.

This chain uses TRBV6-5 with TRBJ1-5, with 10 positions matching TRBD1. The CDR3 runs to 15 residues. Per the germline V gene, CDR1 is MNHEY and CDR2 is SVGAGI. After removal of 6 bases from V and 6 bases from J, the junction contained 8 bases not matched to a gene. CDR3 bases: TGTGCCAGCAGAGGACCGGGACAGGGGATTCAGCCCCAGCATTTT. Its translation: CASRGPGQGIQPQHF.

V usage is TRBV5-1 and J usage is TRBJ2-7; 10 nucleotides line up with TRBD2. Germline assignment: CDR1 SGHRS and CDR2 YFSETQ. The CDR3 extends over 16 amino acids. Trimming at V came to 0 bases and at J to 3 bases, leaving 6 bases not matched to a gene. The CDR3 DNA is TGCGCCAGCAGCTTGGGACCTAGCGGGGGCCTCTACGAGCAGTACTTC. Encoded protein: CASSLGPSGGLYEQYF.

The CDR3 sequence: CASSGGAFGANVLTF. The CDR3 DNA is TGTGCCAGCAGCGGGGGGGCGTTTGGGGCCAACGTCCTGACTTTC. The V and J genes are TRBV5-4 and TRBJ2-6; weak D call: TRBD2 (7 bases). Germline assignment: CDR1 SGHNT and CDR2 YYREEE (reference sequence). This CDR3 spans 15 amino acids. Trimming removed 4 bases from V and 3 bases from J, with 11 bases in between.

The chain employs TRBV6-4 and TRBJ2-3; 12 bases match TRBD2. The length of the CDR3 is 16 residues. CDR1 and CDR2 (germline): MRHNA, SNTAGT. V lost 3 bases and J lost 2; bases outside the gene matches: 3. CDR3 DNA sequence: TGTGCCAGCAGTGAGACTAGCGGGGGACACACAGATACGCAGTATTTT. Translated, it gives CASSETSGGHTDTQYF.

V gene TRBV28 combines with J gene TRBJ2-7, with D maybe TRBD2 (7 bases). The CDR3 loop spans 15 amino acids. Looked up from germline, CDR1 is MDHEN and CDR2 is SYDVKM. Trimming stripped 5 bases from V and 3 bases from J, with 17 bases between. CDR3 in amino acids: CASSPSGGQRYEQYF. The DNA of the CDR3 is TGTGCCAGCAGTCCCTCCGGGGGGCAGCGCTACGAGCAGTACTTC.

The chain uses TRBV3-1 (or the pseudogene TRBV3-2) and TRBJ1-6; no reliable D call. In germline, CDR1 is LGHDT, CDR2 YNNKEL (reference sequence). CDR3 length: 16 amino acids. The V end was cut by 4 bases, the J end by 0 bases, with 10 bases between. The CDR3 DNA is TGTGCCAGCAGCCGTTTGTCCGGCTCCTATAATTCACCCCTCCACTTT. Encoded protein: CASSRLSGSYNSPLHF.

The chain employs TRBV6-5 and TRBJ1-2; D is uncertain. This CDR3 has 13 residues. Germline CDR1 MNHEY, CDR2 SVGAGI. Between the trimmed V and J ends, which lost 8 bases and 2 bases, there was a span of 12 bases. The CDR3 DNA reads as TGTGCCAGCCTATCGCCGGGGAACTATGGCTACACCTTC. Its protein product is CASLSPGNYGYTF.

This chain joins TRBV5-1 and TRBJ1-2; 7 nucleotides agree with TRBD1. V shed 2 bases and J 8 bases; nucleotides not matched to a gene: 21. Germline V gene sequence: CDR1 SGHRS, CDR2 YFSETQ. This CDR3 is built from 18 residues. The CDR3, as DNA: TGCGCCAGCAGCTTCTTTGTCCAAGACAGGGCCCCCCCGGGGGGCTACACCTTC. The encoded protein is CASSFFVQDRAPPGGYTF.

The V and J genes are TRBV6-2 or TRBV6-3 and TRBJ2-1; 10 bases are shared with TRBD2. V shed 0 bases, J shed 4 bases, and the junction held 18 bases outside the gene matches. The length of the CDR3 is 21 residues. Germline values: CDR1 MNHEY, CDR2 SVGEGT. CDR3 in amino acids: CASSYSTGRLAGGQGYNEQFF. The DNA of the CDR3 is TGTGCCAGCAGTTACTCGACAGGCCGTTTAGCGGGAGGCCAGGGGTACAATGAGCAGTTCTTC.

The chain couples TRBV7-8 to TRBJ2-7; D is perhaps TRBD1 (5 bases). The V end lost 5 bases, the J end lost 0 bases, and 11 bases lay between the germline ends. This CDR3 is built from 14 residues. Germline CDR1 and CDR2: SGHVS and FQNEAQ. CDR3 nucleotide sequence: TGTGCCAGCAGCCGAGACAGCACCTCCTACGAGCAGTACTTC. As protein: CASSRDSTSYEQYF.